These T cell receptor beta chains were read from a single sample in a study of PD-L1 blockade in urothelial cancer. TCRdb's table, derived via immunoSEQ multiplex PCR, lists solely in-frame clones and lacks some. The repertoire has some 84,000 clones, over 80% of them found once; the top ten carry around a tenth. The source was PBMCs, collected around atezolizumab (anti-PD-L1) treatment. All receptors come from a man between 65 and 85 years old with urothelial cancer. CDR3s leave out the opening cysteine and the closing phenylalanine or tryptophan. Fields, in order: V gene, J gene, CDR3 protein.

TRBV18	TRBJ2-1	ASSSDRGPDNEQF
TRBV21-1	TRBJ2-5	ASSKVVGTGGKETQY
TRBV18	TRBJ2-3	ASSPSSGSRDTQY
TRBV30	TRBJ2-1	AWSPTGYNEQF
TRBV7-3	TRBJ2-7	ASSPAEDEQY
TRBV7-2	TRBJ2-7	ASSYNRLAEQY
TRBV11-2	TRBJ1-2	ASSTTGGAGYGYT
TRBV4-2	TRBJ1-2	ASSQVETGELGYT
TRBV11-2	TRBJ2-5	ASSRNRGGETQY
TRBV10-2	TRBJ2-2	ASSETTRGAGELF
TRBV9	TRBJ2-3	ASSEAGTSTDTQY
TRBV5-3	TRBJ1-1	ARSSTGKSDTEAF
TRBV7-6	TRBJ2-7	ASSLGLASYEQY
TRBV5-4	TRBJ2-1	ASSATGDGNEQF
TRBV5-1	TRBJ2-5	ASSLVGASQETQY
TRBV27	TRBJ2-7	ASSFGTAGDEQY
TRBV10-3	TRBJ2-7	AIGAGVDYEQY
TRBV7-2	TRBJ2-5	ASSLGLAGPETQY
TRBV15	TRBJ1-2	ATSRGREDGYT
TRBV7-9	TRBJ1-2	ASSRPQGADYT
TRBV7-2	TRBJ1-6	ASSTLGGGNSPLH
TRBV19	TRBJ2-1	ATSYGGSSYNEQF
TRBV9	TRBJ2-2	ASSATPIHSGELF
TRBV7-9	TRBJ2-2	ASTTERELF
TRBV5-4	TRBJ2-2	ASSLHFEEVELF
TRBV29-1	TRBJ1-1	SASRGGNTEAF
TRBV5-1	TRBJ2-5	ASSLEAQETQY
TRBV7-9	TRBJ1-6	ASSLATDPGSPLH
TRBV11-2	TRBJ2-5	ASSLGERVETQY
TRBV7-7	TRBJ2-1	ASSLVAGENEQF
TRBV7-9	TRBJ2-7	ASSFLKGQPSYEQY
TRBV11-1	TRBJ2-3	ASSLRIDTQY
TRBV28	TRBJ2-3	ASSWTGTDTQY
TRBV7-2	TRBJ2-3	ASSPGGSGSADTQY
TRBV19	TRBJ2-1	ASRKTSGAYNEQF
TRBV7-9	TRBJ2-7	ASSLGRILAGGPYEQY
TRBV30	TRBJ2-5	AWSVLGQQETQY
TRBV5-8	TRBJ2-2	ASSFPTSGIISGELF